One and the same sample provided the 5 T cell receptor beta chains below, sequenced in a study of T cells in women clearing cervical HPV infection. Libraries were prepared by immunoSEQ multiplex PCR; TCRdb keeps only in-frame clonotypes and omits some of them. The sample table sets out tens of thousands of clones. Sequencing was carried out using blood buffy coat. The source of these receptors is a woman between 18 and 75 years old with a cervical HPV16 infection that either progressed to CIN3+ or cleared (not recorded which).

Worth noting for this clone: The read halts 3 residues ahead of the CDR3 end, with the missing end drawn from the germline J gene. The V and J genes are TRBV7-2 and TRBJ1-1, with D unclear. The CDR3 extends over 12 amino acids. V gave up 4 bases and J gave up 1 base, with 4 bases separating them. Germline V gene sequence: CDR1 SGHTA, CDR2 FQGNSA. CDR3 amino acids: CASSYGNTEAFF. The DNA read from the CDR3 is TGTGCCAGCAGCTACGGGAACACTGAA.

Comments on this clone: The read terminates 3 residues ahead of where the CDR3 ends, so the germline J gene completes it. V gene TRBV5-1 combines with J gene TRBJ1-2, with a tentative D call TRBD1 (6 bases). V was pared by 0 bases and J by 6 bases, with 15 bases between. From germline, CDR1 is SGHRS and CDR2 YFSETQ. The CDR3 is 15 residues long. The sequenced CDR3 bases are TGCGCCAGCAGCTTGGGAAGGGGGACCCCCGATGGC. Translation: CASSLGRGTPDG. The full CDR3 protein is CASSLGRGTPDGYTF. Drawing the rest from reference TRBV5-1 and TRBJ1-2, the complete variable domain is KAGVTQTPRYLIKTRGQQVTLSCSPISGHRSVSWYQQTPGQGLQFLFEYFSETQRNKGNFPGRFSGRQFSNSRSEMNVSTLELGDSALYLCASSLGRGTPDGYTFGSGTRLTVV.

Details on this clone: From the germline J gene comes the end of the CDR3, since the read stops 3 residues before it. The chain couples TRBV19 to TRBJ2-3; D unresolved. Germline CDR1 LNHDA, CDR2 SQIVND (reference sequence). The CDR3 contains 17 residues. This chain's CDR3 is CASTKSGSLASDQPQYF. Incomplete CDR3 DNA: TGTGCCAGTACTAAATCCGGTTCCTTAGCCTCAGACCAGCCG.

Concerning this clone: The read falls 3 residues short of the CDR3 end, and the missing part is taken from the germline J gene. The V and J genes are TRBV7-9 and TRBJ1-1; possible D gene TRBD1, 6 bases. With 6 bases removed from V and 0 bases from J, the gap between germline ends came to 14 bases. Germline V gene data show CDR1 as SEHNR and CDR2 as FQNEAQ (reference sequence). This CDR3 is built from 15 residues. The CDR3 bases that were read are TGTGCCAGCAGAGGGGGGGCGAGGATGAACACTGAA. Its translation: CASRGGARMNTE. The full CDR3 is CASRGGARMNTEAFF.

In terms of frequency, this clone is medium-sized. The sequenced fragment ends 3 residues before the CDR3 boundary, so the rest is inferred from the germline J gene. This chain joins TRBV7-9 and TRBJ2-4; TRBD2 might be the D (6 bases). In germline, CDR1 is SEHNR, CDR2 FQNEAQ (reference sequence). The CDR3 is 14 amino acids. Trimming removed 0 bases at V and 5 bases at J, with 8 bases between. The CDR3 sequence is CASSLAGTQNIQYF. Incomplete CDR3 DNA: TGTGCCAGCAGCTTAGCCGGGACTCAAAACATT.